Following are 32 T cell receptor beta chains from one sample sequenced in a study of identical twins. TCRdb reprocessed the 5' RACE reads via MiXCR and lists one record per CDR3 protein. The sample holds 100,000 or so distinct CDR3 sequences, 5.9% seen once. Specimen: memory T cells sorted from blood. These TCRs come from a woman in her 50s in good health.

This clonotype was picked up many times. J is TRBJ2-2 and V is TRBV15; 8 bases are a match to TRBD1. The V gene's germline CDR1 is LNHNV and CDR2 YYDKDF (reference sequence). The CDR3 runs to 16 residues. Trimming cost V 4 bases and J 6 bases; bases outside gene matches: 10. CDR3 in amino acids: CATSTGDRGVAGELFF. CDR3 in DNA: TGTGCCACCAGCACCGGCGACAGGGGAGTCGCCGGGGAGCTGTTTTTT.

This clonotype showed up just a few times. The genes are TRBV10-1 and TRBJ2-3, with TRBD2 matching 9 bases. In germline, CDR1 is WNHNN, CDR2 SYGVQD (reference sequence). The CDR3 is 15 amino acids. V lost 4 bases to trimming and J lost 2 bases; unmatched junction nucleotides: 4. The CDR3 DNA is TGCGCCAGCAGTGGCGGGAGGGGATACACAGATACGCAGTATTTT. This translates into CASSGGRGYTDTQYF.

In this sample, this clonotype turned up many times. The rearrangement links TRBV6-1 to TRBJ1-5, with D maybe TRBD1 (6 bases). CDR1 and CDR2 from the germline V gene are MNHNS and SASEGT. Trimming left V 10 bases short and J 3 bases short, with 13 bases between. The CDR3 loop spans 13 amino acids. The CDR3 region is CATSNRDNQPQHF. CDR3 nucleotides: TGTGCCACCTCAAACAGGGACAATCAGCCCCAGCATTTT.

This clonotype appeared many times. This CDR3 is CASSQAGGVLFF. CDR3 coding DNA: TGTGCCAGCAGCCAAGCCGGGGGGGTTCTGTTTTTT. The V call is TRBV14, the J call TRBJ1-4; perhaps TRBD1 as D (5 bases). The germline CDR1 and CDR2 sequences are SGHDN and FVKESK. The CDR3 is 12 amino acids. V lost 1 base to trimming and J lost 14 bases, with 11 bases between them.

This clonotype occurred many times. The chain is built from TRBV7-8 and TRBJ1-2; the D is unclear. Germline V gives CDR1 SGHVS, CDR2 FQNEAQ. CDR3 length: 13 amino acids. V was pared by 3 bases and J by 0 bases, with 5 bases between. The CDR3 loop reads CASSLQTNYGYTF. The CDR3 DNA reads TGTGCCAGCAGCTTGCAGACTAACTATGGCTACACCTTC. The full variable domain, with the rest looked up from reference TRBV7-8 and TRBJ1-2, is GAGVSQSPRYKVAKRGQDVALRCDPISGHVSLFWYQQALGQGPEFLTYFQNEAQLDKSGLPSDRFFAERPEGSVSTLKIQRTQQEDSAVYLCASSLQTNYGYTFGSGTRLTVV.

The sample holds many counts of this clonotype. The CDR3 loop reads CASSNSFGQYF. CDR3 in DNA: TGTGCCAGCAGTAACTCCTTCGGGCAGTACTTC. The chain employs TRBV12-3 or TRBV12-4 and TRBJ2-7; D gene uncertain. The CDR3 runs 11 residues. Trimming removed 5 bases at V and 9 bases at J, with 11 bases between.

This clonotype has ten or more counts. V and J are TRBV29-1 and TRBJ1-2, with D perhaps matching TRBD1 (6 bases). The CDR3 is 13 residues long. The V gene lost 5 bases and the J gene lost 8 bases, with 18 bases spanning the gap. Germline V gene data show CDR1 as SQVTM and CDR2 as ANQGSEA. CDR3: CSVTPDRLQGYTF. The CDR3 DNA reads TGCAGCGTTACACCGGACAGACTCCAAGGCTACACCTTC. Using reference TRBV29-1 and TRBJ1-2 for the parts outside the CDR3, the full variable domain is SAVISQKPSRDICQRGTSLTIQCQVDSQVTMMFWYRQQPGQSLTLIATANQGSEATYESGFVIDKFPISRPNLTFSTLTVSNMSPEDSSIYLCSVTPDRLQGYTFGSGTRLTVV.

This clonotype was observed many times. The chain carries TRBV5-1 and TRBJ2-1; D is perhaps TRBD2 (6 bases). V lost 7 bases and J lost 6, with 14 bases in between. Germline V gives CDR1 SGHRS, CDR2 YFSETQ. CDR3 length equals 13 residues. The CDR3 coding sequence is TGCGCCAGCTTCAGTAGCGGAGGCAATGAGCAGTTCTTC. Protein product: CASFSSGGNEQFF.

Ten or more counts support this clonotype. The V and J genes are TRBV6-5 and TRBJ2-3; D possibly corresponds to TRBD2 (7 bases). The V and J ends lost 4 bases and 5 bases respectively, with 16 bases between them. Germline CDR1 MNHEY, CDR2 SVGAGI. CDR3 length: 15 residues. The CDR3 loop is CASSFSEGGLDTQYF. The CDR3 nucleotides read TGTGCCAGCAGTTTCTCAGAGGGGGGGTTAGATACGCAGTATTTT.

The sample holds many counts of this clonotype. This chain links TRBV7-9 with TRBJ2-1; 8 bases agree with TRBD2. J gave up 14 bases and V 8 bases, and 20 bases lay outside the gene matches. The CDR3 consists of 15 residues. Germline V CDR1 and CDR2: SEHNR, FQNEAQ (reference sequence). The chain's CDR3 is CASEFREGLRDLEFF. CDR3 nucleotide sequence: TGTGCCAGCGAATTCCGGGAGGGGTTGAGAGATCTCGAGTTCTTC.

This clonotype was seen at least ten times. The chain employs TRBV28 and TRBJ2-2, with a weak D call TRBD2 (5 bases). This CDR3 has 16 amino acids. The germline CDR1 and CDR2 sequences are MDHEN and SYDVKM. The V end was cut by 0 bases, the J end by 5 bases, with 13 bases between. In nucleotides, the CDR3 is TGTGCCAGCAGTTTATGGACCGGGGATGAAACCGGGGAGCTGTTTTTT. It yields the protein CASSLWTGDETGELFF.

This clonotype was observed at least ten times. The V and J genes are TRBV5-4 and TRBJ1-1; possible D gene TRBD1, 5 bases. This CDR3 is 15 amino acids long. The germline V gene encodes CDR1 SGHNT and CDR2 YYREEE (reference sequence). V lost 4 bases to trimming and J lost 5 bases, with 18 bases between them. CDR3 sequence: CASSPDGNRPTEAFF. The CDR3 bases are TGTGCCAGCAGCCCCGACGGCAACAGGCCTACTGAAGCTTTCTTT.

This clonotype was counted ten times or more. This chain connects TRBV29-1 to TRBJ2-5; 8 nucleotides align to TRBD2. The J segment lost 4 bases and the V segment lost 7 bases, leaving 8 bases of the junction unmatched. The length of the CDR3 is 13 residues. Germline CDR1 and CDR2: SQVTM and ANQGSEA. Here the CDR3 reads CSASGSGGETQYF. The CDR3 DNA reads as TGCAGCGCTTCCGGGAGCGGGGGAGAGACCCAGTACTTC. Variable domain in full (rest from reference TRBV29-1 and TRBJ2-5): SAVISQKPSRDICQRGTSLTIQCQVDSQVTMMFWYRQQPGQSLTLIATANQGSEATYESGFVIDKFPISRPNLTFSTLTVSNMSPEDSSIYLCSASGSGGETQYFGPGTRLLVL.

This clonotype came up many times. The genes are TRBV6-1 and TRBJ1-1; D gene ambiguous. The CDR3 sequence is 14 residues long. Between the trimmed V and J ends, which lost 10 bases and 0 bases, there was a span of 15 bases. The germline V gene has CDR1 MNHNS and CDR2 SASEGT. CDR3 DNA: TGTGCCACCTTCAGTGATTACATGAACACTGAAGCTTTCTTT. It codes for CATFSDYMNTEAFF.

This clonotype was detected a few times. The genes are TRBV19 and TRBJ1-1, with 7 positions matching TRBD1. CDR1 is LNHDA and CDR2 is SQIVND in the germline V gene (reference sequence). With 4 bases clipped from V and 4 bases from J, the junction kept 9 bases outside the gene matches. The CDR3 covers 15 residues. CDR3 nucleotides: TGTGCCAGTAGTAGCGGACAGGTCGGCGGCACTGAAGCTTTCTTT. Protein sequence: CASSSGQVGGTEAFF.

This clonotype was seen many times. This chain links TRBV2 with TRBJ2-6, with no clear D. The germline V gene has CDR1 SNHLY and CDR2 FYNNEI. V was cut by 5 bases and J by 1 base, with 6 bases left in between. The CDR3 has 14 residues. The chain's CDR3 is CASSMVSGANVLTF. The CDR3 coding sequence is TGTGCCAGCAGTATGGTTTCTGGGGCCAACGTCCTGACTTTC.

In this sample, this clonotype turned up many times. The rearrangement joins TRBV29-1 to TRBJ1-2, with TRBD1 matching over 8 bases. In germline, CDR1 is SQVTM, CDR2 ANQGSEA. The V segment lost 4 bases and the J segment 7 bases; nucleotides outside the gene matches: 5. The CDR3 contains 12 residues. The CDR3 region has the DNA TGCAGCGTTGGCAGGGGGCAAGGTGGCTACACCTTC. It codes for CSVGRGQGGYTF.

This clonotype was recorded at least ten times. J is TRBJ2-2 and V is TRBV7-9; TRBD1 agrees at 8 bases. Germline loops: CDR1 SEHNR, CDR2 FQNEAQ (reference sequence). The CDR3 runs to 17 residues. V dropped 6 bases and J dropped 1; count of bases not matched to a gene: 10. CDR3 in amino acids: CASRPRTGNENTGELFF. The CDR3 DNA reads as TGTGCCAGCAGACCCCGGACAGGGAACGAGAACACCGGGGAGCTGTTTTTT.

The CDR3 reads CSARGPGQSYYEQYF. The CDR3, as DNA: TGCAGTGCTAGAGGCCCGGGACAGTCCTACTACGAGCAGTACTTC. The gene calls are TRBV20-1 and TRBJ2-7; TRBD1 matches at 7 bases. Trimming cost V 1 base and J 3 bases; bases outside gene matches: 9. CDR3 length equals 15 residues. Germline V gene lookup returns CDR1 DFQATT and CDR2 SNEGSKA (reference sequence).

This clonotype occurred many times. J is TRBJ1-2 and V is TRBV5-1; possible D gene TRBD1, 6 bases. This CDR3 is built from 14 residues. Germline V gene data show CDR1 as SGHRS and CDR2 as YFSETQ. V lost 0 bases to trimming and J lost 8 bases, with 14 bases between them. CDR3 sequence reads: CASSLAGDIYGYTF. The CDR3, as DNA: TGCGCCAGCAGCTTGGCCGGGGACATATACGGCTACACCTTC.

This clonotype has a count of ten or more. This chain connects TRBV15 to TRBJ2-7; perhaps TRBD1 as D (6 bases). Trimming removed 1 base from V and 4 bases from J, with 8 bases in between. Germline-derived CDR1 and CDR2 are LNHNV and YYDKDF (reference sequence). The CDR3 consists of 13 residues. CDR3 protein: CATSRGTGYEQYF. CDR3 DNA sequence: TGTGCCACCAGCAGAGGCACAGGGTACGAGCAGTACTTC.

This clonotype has only a few counts. The chain combines TRBV25-1 with TRBJ2-1, with D maybe TRBD1 (5 bases). V was trimmed by 4 bases and J by 12 bases, leaving 10 bases between them. CDR1 MGHDK and CDR2 SYGVNS come from the germline V gene. The CDR3 length is 11 residues. The CDR3 is CASSVGQGQFF. CDR3 DNA sequence: TGTGCCAGCAGTGTCGGGCAGGGGCAGTTCTTC.

This clonotype was seen only a few times. CDR3 nucleotides: TGTGCCAGTAGTACTCGTAATGAGCAGTTCTTC. It translates to CASSTRNEQFF. The chain joins TRBV19 to TRBJ2-1; D gene unclear. Trimming pared 4 bases from V and 7 bases from J, leaving 5 bases between. CDR3 length equals 11 residues. From germline, CDR1 is LNHDA and CDR2 SQIVND (reference sequence).

The chain couples TRBV6-5 to TRBJ2-1, with D unresolved. The V and J ends lost 6 bases and 7 bases respectively, with 10 bases between them. The CDR3 spans 12 residues. From germline, CDR1 is MNHEY and CDR2 SVGAGI. CDR3 sequence reads: CASRGIRNEQFF. The CDR3 coding sequence is TGTGCCAGCAGAGGGATTAGGAATGAGCAGTTCTTC.

Ten or more counts support this clonotype. The rearrangement links TRBV10-3 to TRBJ2-3; D possibly corresponds to TRBD1 (5 bases). The V gene lost 7 bases and the J gene lost 1 base, with 6 bases spanning the gap. Germline loops: CDR1 ENHRY, CDR2 SYGVKD. This CDR3 has 12 residues. CDR3 residues: CAIKQGTDTQYF. CDR3 nucleotides: TGTGCCATCAAACAGGGCACAGATACGCAGTATTTT.

Turning to this clonotype: This may stem from a read error, because a much larger clone lies one nucleotide away. The CDR3 end shows no conserved phenylalanine or tryptophan, and so a read error is likely. V usage is TRBV3-1 and J usage is TRBJ2-7; 9 nucleotides match TRBD2. Germline CDR1 reads LGHDT; CDR2 reads YNNKEL (reference sequence). The CDR3 consists of 13 residues. The V gene end was trimmed by 4 bases and the J gene end by 3 bases; junction bases not matched to a gene: 1. The CDR3 DNA is TGTGCCAGCAGCCCGCGGGGGGGCTACGAGCAGTACATC. Translation gives CASSPRGGYEQYI.

At least ten counts were recorded for this clonotype. One end of the junction varies from germline; a read error may be responsible. The chain is built from TRBV7-7 and TRBJ2-7, with 9 bases matching TRBD2. This CDR3 has 14 residues. Germline assignment: CDR1 SSHAT and CDR2 FNYEAQ (reference sequence). The CDR3 is CASSPTGTSSEQYF. CDR3 in DNA: TGTGCTAGCAGCCCAACCGGGACTAGCTCAGAGCAGTACTTC.

This clonotype was detected ten times or more. This chain links TRBV20-1 with TRBJ2-1, with 7 bases identical to TRBD2. This CDR3 contains 16 residues. V was clipped by 8 bases and J by 4 bases; unmatched bases: 17. Germline CDR1 and CDR2: DFQATT and SNEGSKA (reference sequence). This CDR3 reads CSLVREGGSSYNEQFF. The CDR3 coding sequence is TGCAGTCTCGTACGAGAAGGCGGGAGCTCTTACAATGAGCAGTTCTTC.

This clonotype was observed at least ten times. As DNA, the CDR3 is TGTGCCAGCAGCTTGGACGGGGGCTCGGGCAATCAGCCCCAGCATTTT. Protein product: CASSLDGGSGNQPQHF. The chain carries TRBV5-6 and TRBJ1-5; tentatively, D is TRBD1 (6 bases). CDR1 is SGHDT, CDR2 YYEEEE, per germline. CDR3 length: 16 amino acids. V was shortened by 0 bases and J by 2 bases, with 12 bases between the two germline ends.

This clonotype was detected many times. The chain links TRBV12-3 or TRBV12-4 to TRBJ2-2; D is possibly TRBD2 (5 bases). V lost 6 bases and J 0 bases, leaving 17 bases between the germline ends. CDR3 length: 17 amino acids. The CDR3: CASSQNLLAANTGELFF. DNA for the CDR3: TGTGCCAGCAGCCAGAATTTGCTAGCCGCGAACACCGGGGAGCTGTTTTTT.

In this sample, this clonotype turned up a few times. This chain uses TRBV6-6 with TRBJ2-2, with TRBD1 identical over 8 bases. Trimming removed 10 bases from V and 4 bases from J; junction bases left unmatched: 11. Germline assignment: CDR1 MNHNY and CDR2 SVGAGI (reference sequence). This CDR3 has 15 residues. The CDR3 spells CATLPRQGSTGELFF. CDR3 DNA sequence: TGTGCCACATTACCTCGACAGGGGAGCACCGGGGAGCTGTTTTTT.

This clonotype occurred many times. The chain combines TRBV5-6 with TRBJ2-3; 7 positions agree with TRBD1. The V and J ends lost 2 bases and 3 bases, in that order; junction bases with no gene match: 6. Germline V gives CDR1 SGHDT, CDR2 YYEEEE. The length of the CDR3 is 15 residues. CDR3 protein: CASSLIRGRTDTQYF. As DNA, the CDR3 is TGTGCCAGCAGCTTAATTAGGGGGCGAACAGATACGCAGTATTTT.